These 11 T cell receptor beta chains share one sample of origin, sequenced in a study of blood T cell repertoires in COVID-19. TCRdb's table, derived via immunoSEQ multiplex PCR, lists solely in-frame clones and lacks some. In the table there are more than 250,000 clones, roughly 86% of which are singletons. The sequenced material came from peripheral blood. The receptors were sampled from a woman younger than 45 who had recovered from COVID-19.

CDR3 nucleotide sequence: TGTGCCAGCAGCTTTGGGACAGGGTTTTTCGCAGATACGCAGTATTTT. Protein product: CASSFGTGFFADTQYF. This sequence joins TRBV11-2 and TRBJ2-3, with 9 bases that match TRBD1. Germline lookup yields CDR1 SGHAT and CDR2 FQNNGV. The CDR3 consists of 16 residues. J was trimmed by 4 bases and V by 3 bases; bases with no gene match: 8.

The chain couples TRBV11-2 to TRBJ2-5; 8 positions agree with TRBD2. CDR3 length equals 15 residues. The V segment lost 1 base and the J segment 5 bases; nucleotides outside the gene matches: 6. Germline V gene data show CDR1 as SGHAT and CDR2 as FQNNGV. CDR3 sequence: CASSLASAGVETQYF. CDR3 bases: TGTGCCAGCAGCTTAGCGTCAGCGGGAGTTGAGACCCAGTACTTC.

The count of this clone is one. The chain links TRBV4-1 to TRBJ2-6; D is perhaps TRBD1 (6 bases). Per germline, CDR1 MGHRA and CDR2 YSYEKL. The CDR3 sequence is 18 residues long. V shed 0 bases and J shed 4 bases, with 16 bases lying between them. The CDR3 nucleotides read TGCGCCAGCAGCCAAGATGAGGCAGGGGTTTCAGGGGCCAACGTCCTGACTTTC. It specifies CASSQDEAGVSGANVLTF.

CDR3 sequence: CSASVLLSGEQYF. CDR3 DNA sequence: TGCAGTGCTAGTGTTCTTCTCTCGGGGGAGCAGTACTTC. The chain recombines TRBV20-1 with TRBJ2-7; tentative D call: TRBD2 (5 bases). V lost 3 bases and J 7 bases, leaving 16 bases between the germline ends. The CDR3 is 13 amino acids. Germline values: CDR1 DFQATT, CDR2 SNEGSKA (reference sequence).

This chain connects TRBV5-4 to TRBJ2-3, with 11 nucleotides matching TRBD2. J lost 5 bases, V lost 0 bases, and 5 bases had no gene match. Germline V lookup: CDR1 SGHNT, CDR2 YYREEE (reference sequence). The CDR3 consists of 16 residues. This CDR3 reads CASSLAASGGQDTQYF. Written as DNA, the CDR3 is TGTGCCAGCAGCTTGGCCGCTAGCGGGGGGCAAGATACGCAGTATTTT.

The genes are TRBV18 and TRBJ2-2; D is perhaps TRBD1 (6 bases). The length of the CDR3 is 16 residues. The V end lost 5 bases, the J end lost 0 bases, and 13 bases lay between the germline ends. Germline assignment: CDR1 KGHSH and CDR2 LQKENI. The CDR3 protein is CASSTNRVANTGELFF. The CDR3 DNA follows: TGTGCCAGCTCAACCAACAGGGTTGCGAACACCGGGGAGCTGTTTTTT. Based on the CDR3 plus reference TRBV18 and TRBJ2-2, the full variable domain is NAGVMQNPRHLVRRRGQEARLRCSPMKGHSHVYWYRQLPEEGLKFMVYLQKENIIDESGMPKERFSAEFPKEGPSILRIQQVVRGDSAAYFCASSTNRVANTGELFFGEGSRLTVL.

The chain has TRBV4-2 and TRBJ2-1, with D uncertain. Germline V gene lookup returns CDR1 LGHNA and CDR2 YNFKEQ. This CDR3 contains 13 residues. The V and J ends lost 1 base and 9 bases respectively, with 10 bases between them. The DNA of the CDR3 is TGTGCCAGCAGCCAAGTAGGAGATACTGAGCAGTTCTTC. It codes for CASSQVGDTEQFF.

This clone was seen a handful of times. The chain combines TRBV28 with TRBJ1-3; D is undetermined. The germline V gene encodes CDR1 MDHEN and CDR2 SYDVKM. This CDR3 region has 15 residues. The V and J ends lost 3 bases and 2 bases respectively, with 11 bases between them. CDR3 residues: CASSFLGGAGNTIYF. The CDR3 DNA is TGTGCCAGCAGTTTCCTCGGCGGAGCTGGAAACACCATATATTTT.

The chain joins TRBV10-3 to TRBJ1-1; D call uncertain. The length of the CDR3 is 15 residues. V dropped 7 bases and J dropped 0 bases, with 15 bases sitting between them. Germline V gives CDR1 ENHRY, CDR2 SYGVKD. The CDR3 loop reads CAITEDLGMNTEAFF. The CDR3 DNA follows: TGTGCCATCACCGAGGACTTAGGGATGAACACTGAAGCTTTCTTT.

The DNA of the CDR3 is TGTGCCAGCAGTCCCAGCTCAGGGGTCGATGAGCAGTTCTTC. Translation gives CASSPSSGVDEQFF. The chain uses TRBV27 and TRBJ2-1; D may be TRBD1 (6 bases). Trimming removed 5 bases at V and 8 bases at J, with 16 bases between. This CDR3 has 14 amino acids. Germline CDR1 reads MNHEY; CDR2 reads SMNVEV (reference sequence).

V is TRBV10-1 and J is TRBJ2-1; 7 bases line up with TRBD1. The CDR3 sequence is 16 residues long. Germline assignment: CDR1 WNHNN and CDR2 SYGVQD (reference sequence). V gave up 4 bases and J gave up 6 bases; unmatched junction bases: 12. CDR3 sequence: CASSARQGLAVNEQFF. CDR3 nucleotide sequence: TGCGCCAGCAGTGCAAGACAGGGTCTCGCAGTCAATGAGCAGTTCTTC.